This passage covers 15 T cell receptor beta chains from one sample sequenced in a study of blood T cell repertoires in COVID-19. The table came from immunoSEQ multiplex PCR; TCRdb's copy has only in-frame clones and leaves some out. The table has 25,000 to 35,000 clones, 90% seen once. Sequencing was carried out using peripheral blood. These receptors were obtained from a man in his sixties with active COVID-19.

The chain links TRBV30 to TRBJ2-7; the match to TRBD1 covers 10 bases. The CDR3 is made up of 15 amino acids. In germline, CDR1 is GTSNPN, CDR2 SVGIG (reference sequence). The J segment lost 3 bases and the V segment lost 2 bases, leaving 7 bases of the junction unmatched. The CDR3 spells CAWSWTGGAGYEQYF. In DNA form, the CDR3 reads TGTGCCTGGAGTTGGACAGGGGGGGCAGGCTACGAGCAGTACTTC.

The rearrangement joins TRBV5-6 to TRBJ1-6; 7 bases are a match to TRBD1. The CDR3 is 16 residues long. V trimming: 0 bases; J trimming: 8 bases; junction bases outside the gene matches: 8. Per germline, CDR1 SGHDT and CDR2 YYEEEE. The CDR3 coding sequence is TGTGCCAGCAGCTTGGCCAACAGGGACAGTTATTCACCCCTCCACTTT. This translates into CASSLANRDSYSPLHF.

This clone was counted a few times. The rearrangement uses TRBV6-1 and TRBJ2-2, with 8 bases aligning to TRBD2. This CDR3 has 16 amino acids. Per germline, CDR1 MNHNS and CDR2 SASEGT. V dropped 2 bases and J dropped 6; count of bases not matched to a gene: 8. CDR3 sequence: CASSEIGTRGSGELFF. The CDR3 region has the DNA TGTGCCAGCAGTGAAATTGGGACTAGAGGGTCCGGGGAGCTGTTTTTT.

The chain couples TRBV7-2 to TRBJ1-5; the D gene is possibly TRBD1 (5 bases). Germline V gene data show CDR1 as SGHTA and CDR2 as FQGNSA. The CDR3 loop spans 15 amino acids. Trimming cost V 1 base and J 7 bases, with 14 bases left between them. CDR3 DNA: TGTGCCAGCAGCTTAGGCGGCAGGGTGGGACAGCCCCAGCATTTT. It codes for CASSLGGRVGQPQHF.

The gene calls are TRBV7-6 and TRBJ2-7; the D is unclear. Germline assignment: CDR1 SGHVS and CDR2 FNYEAQ. The V and J ends lost 4 bases and 3 bases respectively, with 10 bases between them. This CDR3 comprises 13 residues. This CDR3 is CASSSRANYEQYF. CDR3 coding DNA: TGTGCCAGCAGCTCTCGAGCGAACTACGAGCAGTACTTC.

Regarding this clone: An end of the junction differs from the germline gene, which may be a read error. The chain links TRBV28 to TRBJ1-6; D gene uncertain. CDR1 and CDR2 (germline): MDHEN, SYDVKM. This CDR3 spans 16 amino acids. The CDR3: CASSLTGGGYNSPPHF. CDR3 bases: TGTGCCAGCAGTTTAACGGGAGGAGGATATAATTCACCCCCCCACTTT. Drawing the rest from reference TRBV28 and TRBJ1-6, the complete variable domain is DVKVTQSSRYLVKRTGEKVFLECVQDMDHENMFWYRQDPGLGLRLIYFSYDVKMKEKGDIPEGYSVSREKKERFSLILESASTNQTSMYLCASSLTGGGYNSPPHFGNGTRLTVT.

DNA for the CDR3: TGCGCCAGCAGCGGCGCTCCGGGGGAAGCCAATGAAAAACTGTTTTTT. Translated: CASSGAPGEANEKLFF. The V and J genes are TRBV5-1 and TRBJ1-4; the D gene is possibly TRBD1 (5 bases). Per the germline V gene, CDR1 is SGHRS and CDR2 is YFSETQ. Trimming took 4 bases from V and 5 from J, leaving 18 bases between them. The CDR3 spans 16 residues.

The genes are TRBV11-2 and TRBJ2-7; D might be TRBD1 (7 bases). Germline-derived CDR1 and CDR2 are SGHAT and FQNNGV. CDR3 size: 16 residues. The germline V and J ends were trimmed by 6 bases and 5 bases, with 23 bases remaining between them. This CDR3 is CASRETGTAGWNEQYF. The CDR3 DNA reads as TGTGCCAGCAGGGAAACCGGGACAGCGGGCTGGAACGAGCAGTACTTC.

This chain uses TRBV7-9 with TRBJ2-3, with D possibly TRBD1 on 6 matching bases. Deletions cut 2 bases from V and 1 base from J, with 10 bases between. The CDR3 runs 15 residues. Germline assignment: CDR1 SEHNR and CDR2 FQNEAQ (reference sequence). The CDR3 loop reads CASSLSGQRTDTQYF. The CDR3 region has the DNA TGTGCCAGCAGCTTAAGTGGACAGCGCACAGATACGCAGTATTTT.

This chain connects TRBV19 to TRBJ2-7; 9 nucleotides line up with TRBD1. Germline CDR1 and CDR2: LNHDA and SQIVND (reference sequence). This CDR3 is 15 amino acids long. The V and J ends lost 6 bases and 7 bases, in that order; junction bases with no gene match: 13. In nucleotides, the CDR3 is TGTGCCAGTAGCGCCGGGGACAGGGTATCGGAAGAGCAGTACTTC. Residues: CASSAGDRVSEEQYF.

This chain uses TRBV6-5 with TRBJ2-7, with 9 bases aligning to TRBD2. The trim removed 4 bases at V and 3 bases at J, leaving 1 base unmatched. This CDR3 is 13 amino acids long. From germline, CDR1 is MNHEY and CDR2 SVGAGI. The CDR3 region is CASSSTSGYEQYF. The CDR3 bases are TGTGCCAGCAGTTCGACTAGCGGCTACGAGCAGTACTTC.

The rearrangement joins TRBV18 to TRBJ2-4; TRBD2 is a possible D gene (6 bases). The ends were cut back, 1 base at V and 3 bases at J, with 10 bases in the middle. CDR3 size: 15 residues. CDR1 and CDR2 from the germline V gene are KGHSH and LQKENI. The CDR3 sequence: CASSPLGLGKNIQYF. In nucleotides, the CDR3 is TGTGCCAGCTCACCACTGGGACTGGGCAAAAACATTCAGTACTTC.

This clone occurred once. J is TRBJ1-1 and V is TRBV6-6, with D perhaps matching TRBD1 (6 bases). The CDR3 covers 14 residues. Between the trimmed V and J ends, which lost 2 bases and 4 bases, there was a span of 11 bases. Germline V gives CDR1 MNHNY, CDR2 SVGAGI (reference sequence). DNA for the CDR3: TGTGCCAGCAGTTACGCCCAGGGGTTCACTGAAGCTTTCTTT. This codes for CASSYAQGFTEAFF.

V usage is TRBV6-2 or TRBV6-3 and J usage is TRBJ1-2, with 12 bases aligning to TRBD1. Germline trimming cut 5 bases from V and 4 bases from J; bases unmatched to any gene: 2. CDR1 is MNHEY and CDR2 is SVGEGT in the germline V gene. This CDR3 spans 14 amino acids. CDR3 residues: CASSQGQGAYGYTF. For the CDR3, the DNA is TGTGCCAGCAGTCAGGGACAGGGGGCCTATGGCTACACCTTC.

The chain is built from TRBV9 and TRBJ2-7, with 7 bases fitting TRBD1. The V and J ends lost 0 bases and 3 bases, in that order; junction bases with no gene match: 3. Germline V gives CDR1 SGDLS, CDR2 YYNGEE. CDR3 length equals 14 residues. The CDR3 region is CASSVGAGGYEQYF. CDR3 in DNA: TGTGCCAGCAGCGTAGGGGCAGGGGGCTACGAGCAGTACTTC.